The T cell receptor beta chain described here comes from a study of T cells in Graves' hyperthyroidism and ophthalmopathy. Study-level information: Peripheral blood was secured at the point of initial diagnosis, before any treatment. Study-level findings and limits: Most thyroid-expanded clonotypes above 0.001 were also found in blood. Before onset, by a median of about six months, the model predicted ophthalmopathy.

Extraction of PBMCs used under 13 ml of fresh peripheral blood. Germline CDR1 SGHTA, CDR2 FQGTGA. V lost 0 bases to trimming and J lost 6 bases, with 8 bases between them. This CDR3 comprises 13 residues. Of note for this clonotype: Antigen unknown.

RNA transcripts provided the source from which TCR beta CDR3 regions were amplified. The study used the HTBI primer set for a first-round RT-PCR of the TCR CDR3. Via MiXCR, TCRdb re-called the multiplex PCR reads, giving one row per CDR3 protein. Of around 450,000 distinct CDR3 sequences in the sample, about an eighth were seen once. The sequence was collected from a young woman with Graves' hyperthyroidism. The specimen sequenced was blood. The chain combines TRBV7-3 with TRBJ1-1, with D unresolved. The CDR3 sequence: CASSLTLAAEAFF. For the CDR3, the DNA is TGTGCCAGCAGCTTAACGTTAGCCGCTGAAGCTTTCTTT.